This T cell receptor (beta chain) is drawn from a study of cytomegalovirus exposure and HLA in healthy donors. The germline gives CDR1 LNHDA, CDR2 SQIVND (reference sequence). This CDR3 has 13 residues. The V and J ends lost 3 bases and 7 bases respectively, with 12 bases between them. Overall study results and limits: Sequencing likely generated an artifact that appeared as a cluster of highly shared sequence variants.

Primers for the PCR totalled 60 Vbeta and 13 Jbeta. Using immunoSEQ multiplex PCR, the repertoire was profiled, and TCRdb retains in-frame clones only, with some absent. This table has some 160,000 clones, around 80% appearing once. As to this clone: Its antigen is currently unknown.

The specimen sequenced was PBMCs. The receptor comes from a young woman in good health and CMV-seronegative. The chain carries TRBV19 and TRBJ1-1; unclear D gene. The CDR3 DNA follows: TGTGCCAGTAGTATCCCCCGAGGTTTTGAAGCTTTCTTT. It translates to CASSIPRGFEAFF. The full variable domain, completed using reference TRBV19 and TRBJ1-1, is DGGITQSPKYLFRKEGQNVTLSCEQNLNHDAMYWYRQDPGQGLRLIYYSQIVNDFQKGDIAEGYSVSREKKESFPLTVTSAQKNPTAFYLCASSIPRGFEAFFGQGTRLTVV.